What follows describes a single T cell receptor (beta chain). Its antigen is not known. The V end was cut by 8 bases, the J end by 3 bases, with 9 bases between. The CDR3 loop spans 12 amino acids. Germline loops: CDR1 MNHEY, CDR2 SVGAGI. The record originates from a study of persistence of HIV-infected CD4 T cells. The immunoSEQ assay was version 4, run in survey mode. Sequencing was performed with immunoSEQ multiplex PCR; in TCRdb, only in-frame clones are kept and a portion is missing. The sample contains 25,000 to 35,000 clones, roughly four fifths of which appear only once. Stimulation used 8.5 to 10 ug/mL lysate from CMV-infected fibroblasts. Sorted nonresponding memory CD4+ T cells were CD40L-negative, CD69-negative, CD45RO-high. PBMCs were depleted of CD8+ T cells before stimulation. For about 17 hours, CD8-depleted PBMCs received anti-CD28/CD49d costimulation, a CD40-blocking antibody and enfuvirtide.

General study findings and limits: Compared with CD3/CD28-stimulated cells, CMV- and Gag-responding cells showed lower TCRbeta richness.

The sample was CD4+ T cells sorted from PBMCs after roughly 18-hour stimulation, taken from a patient who received antiretroviral therapy. The clonotype was recovered from an adult man with HIV who was CMV-seropositive. The chain links TRBV6-5 to TRBJ2-3; tentatively, D is TRBD1 or TRBD2 (5 bases each). In DNA, the CDR3 is TGTGCCAGCGGGGGAGCAACAGATACGCAGTATTTT. This encodes CASGGATDTQYF.